Shown below are 3 T cell receptor beta chains from a single sample sequenced in a study of siplizumab effects on memory and regulatory T cells. Assay used: immunoSEQ multiplex PCR; TCRdb lists only in-frame clones, some missing. Found here are over 80,000 clones, around 94% of them singletons; the top ten hold approximately 1.2%. Sequences were obtained from non-Treg CD4+ T cells sorted from blood. The receptors were sampled from a human donor in good health.

This clone was detected a few times. The rearrangement uses TRBV18 and TRBJ1-1; D is perhaps TRBD1 (5 bases). V was trimmed by 5 bases and J by 1 base, leaving 8 bases between them. CDR1 and CDR2 (germline): KGHSH, LQKENI. CDR3 length: 13 amino acids. The DNA for the CDR3 is TGTGCCAGCTCAGGGGGACGGAACACTGAAGCTTTCTTT. The encoded protein is CASSGGRNTEAFF. Full variable domain (missing parts from reference TRBV18 and TRBJ1-1): NAGVMQNPRHLVRRRGQEARLRCSPMKGHSHVYWYRQLPEEGLKFMVYLQKENIIDESGMPKERFSAEFPKEGPSILRIQQVVRGDSAAYFCASSGGRNTEAFFGQGTRLTVV.

V gene TRBV5-1 combines with J gene TRBJ1-1, with D perhaps matching TRBD1 (5 bases). CDR1 and CDR2 from the germline V gene are SGHRS and YFSETQ. The CDR3 extends over 14 amino acids. V gave up 0 bases and J gave up 0 bases, with 6 bases separating them. The CDR3 sequence is CASSLGGLNTEAFF. CDR3 DNA: TGCGCCAGCAGCTTGGGGGGCTTGAACACTGAAGCTTTCTTT.

The V and J genes are TRBV7-9 and TRBJ2-2; D might be TRBD1 (5 bases). The CDR3 loop spans 14 amino acids. V dropped 5 bases and J dropped 1 base, with 8 bases sitting between them. Germline loops: CDR1 SEHNR, CDR2 FQNEAQ (reference sequence). The CDR3 region has the DNA TGTGCCAGCAGCCATCAGGGGAACACCGGGGAGCTGTTTTTT. Translation: CASSHQGNTGELFF.